This is a list of T cell receptor beta chains from one sample in a study of molecular identifiers for immune sequencing clone quantification. Each CDR3 protein gets one entry after TCRdb re-called the PCR reads with MiXCR. The sample shows 460,000 or so distinct CDR3 sequences, 20% to 25% of them seen only once. Source material: naive CD8+ T cells from blood, with Jurkat cell RNA spiked in. These receptors were taken from a human donor in good health. Some libraries in this study had Jurkat cell RNA spiked in. CDR3s include the opening cysteine and the closing phenylalanine or tryptophan. D genes are given only for firm matches. Clone size is stated in some rows and not others, as once, few, many or a class when expanded.

d_gene | abundance | j_gene | v_gene | CDR3nt | CDR3aa
- | - | TRBJ1-1 | TRBV3-1 | TGTGCCAGCAGCCCACGAGTTGGTAGCTTGAACGCTGAAGCTTTCTTT | CASSPRVGSLNAEAFF
TRBD2 | - | TRBJ2-5 | TRBV6-1 | TGTGCCAGCAACGGACTAGCGGGGGGGCTCGAGACCCAGTACTTC | CASNGLAGGLETQYF
- | many | TRBJ2-2 | TRBV30 | TGTGCCTGGAGTGTCGGCGGCGGGGAGCTGTTTTTT | CAWSVGGGELFF
- | many | TRBJ1-1 | TRBV4-1 | TGCGCCAGCAGCCAAGATCAGGCTTCGAACACTGAAGCTTTCTTT | CASSQDQASNTEAFF
TRBD1 | few | TRBJ2-5 | TRBV7-9 | TGTGCCAGCAGCTTAGTTCGGACGGACAGGGGGAAAGAGACCCAGTACTTC | CASSLVRTDRGKETQYF
- | once | TRBJ1-2 | TRBV28 | TGTGCCAGCAGTTTAGGACAGTTAATCAACTATGGCTACACCTTC | CASSLGQLINYGYTF
TRBD1 | few | TRBJ1-1 | TRBV13 | TGTGCCAGCAGCCCACAGGGGGCTGGGGGCACTGAAGCTTTCTTT | CASSPQGAGGTEAFF
- | - | TRBJ2-2 | TRBV12-3/TRBV12-4 | TGTGCCAGCAGTGGAATCCCCGGGGAGCTGTTTTTT | CASSGIPGELFF
- | few | TRBJ1-4 | TRBV28 | TGTGCCAGCAGGGGGGGTGTGTCTGAAAAACTGTTTTTT | CASRGGVSEKLFF
- | many | TRBJ2-7 | TRBV5-8 | TGTGCCAGCAGCTTTCACCCTTTGGAGCAGTACTTC | CASSFHPLEQYF
- | many | TRBJ2-3 | TRBV2 | TGTGCCAGCCAGGCAGGGGTTGGGCCAGATACGCAGTATTTT | CASQAGVGPDTQYF
- | - | TRBJ2-1 | TRBV20-1 | TGCAGTGCCCCAGGCTACTACAATGAGCAGTTCTTC | CSAPGYYNEQFF
- | many | TRBJ2-2 | TRBV11-2 | TGTGCCAGCAGCTTAGTTGAGGCCGGGGAGCTGTTTTTT | CASSLVEAGELFF
- | many | TRBJ2-1 | TRBV5-4 | TGTGCCAGCAGCTTGGCCTTTGCGGACAATGAGCAGTTCTTC | CASSLAFADNEQFF
TRBD1 | few | TRBJ1-1 | TRBV5-1 | TGCGCCAGCAGCTGGATACAGGGGCAGAACACTGAAGCTTTCTTT | CASSWIQGQNTEAFF
- | few | TRBJ2-3 | TRBV29-1 | TGCAGCGTCGTCCCACAGGGCAAAGCGCAAAATACGCAGTATTTT | CSVVPQGKAQNTQYF
- | - | TRBJ2-1 | TRBV11-2 | TGTGCCAGCAGCCAACCGGGAGTAGATGAGCAGTTCTTC | CASSQPGVDEQFF
- | - | TRBJ1-1 | TRBV6-2/TRBV6-3 | TGTGCCAGCGAGACAGGGAACACTGAAGCTTTCTTT | CASETGNTEAFF
- | few | TRBJ1-5 | TRBV9 | TGTGCCAGCAGCGTAGGCAGGGATCATCAGCCCCAGCATTTT | CASSVGRDHQPQHF
- | - | TRBJ1-1 | TRBV27 | TGTGCCAGCAGTACGACGGATCCGATGAACACTGAAGCTTTCTTT | CASSTTDPMNTEAFF
TRBD1 | - | TRBJ1-1 | TRBV2 | TGTGCCAGCAGTGTGAGTAGTAGACAGGGGCCGGGGAACACTGAAGCTTTCTTT | CASSVSSRQGPGNTEAFF
TRBD1 | - | TRBJ1-1 | TRBV5-4 | TGTGCCAGCAGCTCACAGGGGGACACTGAAGCTCTCTTT | CASSSQGDTEALF